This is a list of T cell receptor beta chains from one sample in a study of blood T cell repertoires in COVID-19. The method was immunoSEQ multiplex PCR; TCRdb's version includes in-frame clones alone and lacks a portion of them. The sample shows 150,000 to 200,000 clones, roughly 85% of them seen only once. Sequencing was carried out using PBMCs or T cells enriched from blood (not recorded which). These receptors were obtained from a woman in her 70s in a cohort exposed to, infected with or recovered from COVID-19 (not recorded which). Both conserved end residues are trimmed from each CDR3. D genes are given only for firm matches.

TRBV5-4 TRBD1 ASSFIGGAETQY
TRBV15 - ATRSGLDTDTQY
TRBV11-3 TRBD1 ASSLDRNYGYT
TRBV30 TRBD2 AWALAGERF
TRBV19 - ASSINRPGSYEQY
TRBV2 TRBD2 ASRVIAGGPQF
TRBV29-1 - SVAEAGELF
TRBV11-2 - ASSLGPQGYGYT
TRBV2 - ASSVHGQRFEQY
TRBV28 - ASSPGGTTTEAF
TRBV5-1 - ASSLGQALAKNIQY
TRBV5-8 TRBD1 ASSSQGVGYGYT
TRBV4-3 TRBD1 ASSLGQARGEKLF
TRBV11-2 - ASSLGTTAVDEQF
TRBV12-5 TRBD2 ASGLGTSGNNEQY
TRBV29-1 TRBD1 SASQGALVSGNTIY
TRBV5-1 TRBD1 ASSWGTANYGYT
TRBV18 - ASTPTGPNEKLF
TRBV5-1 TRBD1 ASSIGQGKAEQY
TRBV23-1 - ASVRPGYEQY
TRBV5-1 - ASSPMGGYGYT
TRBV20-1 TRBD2 SASTGTSGSNEQF
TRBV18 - ASSPRGTNAEKLF
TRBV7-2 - ASSRFTDSPLH
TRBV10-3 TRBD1 AISGTGGLGRNSPLH
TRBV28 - ASGPRASSGANVLT
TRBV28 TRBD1 ASTNGDRLGEQY
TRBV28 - ASSRQTAYQETQY
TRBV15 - ATSRERQGYGYT
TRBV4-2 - ASSSGGRNVNEQF
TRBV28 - ASSPAAQETQY
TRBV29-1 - SVERGGEDTQY
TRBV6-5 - ASRPRALANYEQY
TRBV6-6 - ASRFLDQPQH
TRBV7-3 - ASSLGATPVETQY
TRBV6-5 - ASSYSAQGLEETQY
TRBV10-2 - ASSELGGSGPYNEQF
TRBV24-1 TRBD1 ATSDGQANTGELF
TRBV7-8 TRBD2 ASSPGTIFETQY
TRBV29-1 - SVNPREGGETQY
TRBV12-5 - ASAVNYEQY
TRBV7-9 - ASSLGMQGEAF
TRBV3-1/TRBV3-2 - ASSQGATELGGYT
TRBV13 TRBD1 ASSADRAAGNTIY
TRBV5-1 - ASSLTVTNTGELF
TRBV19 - ASRDRGNTEAF
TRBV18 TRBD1 ASSGTGSYEQY